This T cell receptor beta chain stems from a study of radiation and T cells in renal cell carcinoma. Method: immunoSEQ multiplex PCR; TCRdb's copy keeps in-frame clones and lacks some. The repertoire holds approximately 94,000 clones, with 82% as singletons. A word on this clone: Its antigen is unknown.

Described time point: baseline pretreatment blood. Indicated treatment: 15 Gy SBRT to primary tumor, nephrectomy 4 weeks later. This renal cell carcinoma was of the clear cell type. The CDR3 consists of 16 residues. Germline V gene sequence: CDR1 MDHEN, CDR2 SYDVKM. V lost 6 bases to trimming and J lost 8 bases; unmatched junction nucleotides: 13. Findings and caveats of the study: From baseline, blood top tumor clonotypes peaked at 2 weeks post-radiation.

The specimen comprised blood, sampled from a patient whose treatment included radiotherapy and nephrectomy. The rearrangement links TRBV28 to TRBJ1-2; 12 bases align to TRBD1. The TCR originated in a man in his 60s with renal cell carcinoma. The DNA for the CDR3 is TGTGCCAGCAGCGGGGGACAGGGGGCCGTCAGGAGGGGCTACACCTTC. Protein: CASSGGQGAVRRGYTF.